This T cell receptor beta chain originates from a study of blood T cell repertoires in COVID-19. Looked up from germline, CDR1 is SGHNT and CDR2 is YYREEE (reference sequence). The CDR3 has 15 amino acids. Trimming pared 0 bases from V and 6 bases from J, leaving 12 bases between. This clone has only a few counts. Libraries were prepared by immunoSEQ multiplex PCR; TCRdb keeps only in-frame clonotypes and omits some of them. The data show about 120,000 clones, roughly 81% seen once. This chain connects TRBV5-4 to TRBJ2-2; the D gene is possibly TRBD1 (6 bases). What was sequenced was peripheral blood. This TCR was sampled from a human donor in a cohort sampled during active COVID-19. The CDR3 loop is CASSLDRVRAGELFF. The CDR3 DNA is TGTGCCAGCAGCTTGGACAGGGTCAGGGCCGGGGAGCTGTTTTTT.